A single sample gave rise to the 4 T cell receptor beta chains below, sequenced in a study of cytomegalovirus exposure and HLA in healthy donors. Both 60 Vbeta primers and 13 Jbeta primers went into the PCR. Profiled with immunoSEQ multiplex PCR; TCRdb holds only in-frame clones, not every one. This table has some 200,000 clones, less than 85% appearing once. Sample: PBMCs. These receptors all come from a girl aged 5-17 years in good health and CMV-seropositive.

The chain uses TRBV7-8 and TRBJ2-2, with D possibly being TRBD2 (8 bases). The CDR3 runs 17 residues. Germline CDR1 is SGHVS and CDR2 is FQNEAQ. With 5 bases removed from V and 5 bases from J, the gap between germline ends came to 21 bases. The CDR3: CASSLTPGGGQTGELFF. CDR3 nucleotide sequence: TGTGCCAGCAGCCTCACCCCGGGAGGGGGCCAAACCGGGGAGCTGTTTTTT.

CDR3 region: CASSRDSYEQYF. CDR3 nucleotides: TGTGCCAGCAGCCGGGACAGCTACGAGCAGTACTTC. This chain joins TRBV11-3 and TRBJ2-5, with TRBD1 matching over 7 bases. The closer fit of TRBJ2-7 to the DNA end suggests the J call may be wrong. The length of the CDR3 is 12 residues. Germline values: CDR1 SGHNT, CDR2 YENEEA.

This rearrangement joins TRBV6-5 to TRBJ1-5, with D perhaps TRBD1 (6 bases). The CDR3 is 14 residues long. Trimming removed 6 bases from V and 7 bases from J, with 16 bases in between. Looked up from germline, CDR1 is MNHEY and CDR2 is SVGAGI. The CDR3 region is CASSRGGAGQPQHF. DNA for the CDR3: TGTGCCAGCAGCCGTGGGGGGGCGGGACAGCCCCAGCATTTT.

V is TRBV7-8 and J is TRBJ1-1, with 9 bases fitting TRBD1. Germline CDR1 SGHVS, CDR2 FQNEAQ. The CDR3 has 16 amino acids. Germline trimming cut 4 bases from V and 1 base from J; bases unmatched to any gene: 7. This CDR3 reads CASSSFGTGTNTEAFF. In nucleotides, the CDR3 is TGTGCCAGCAGCTCCTTCGGGACAGGGACGAACACTGAAGCTTTCTTT.